A selection of T cell receptor beta chains follows, all from one sample in a study of OX40 agonist ivuxolimab in advanced cancers. TCRdb's table, derived via immunoSEQ multiplex PCR, lists solely in-frame clones and lacks some. The profile shows around 31,000 clones, 90% of them singletons. Sequences were derived from CD4+ or CD8+ T cells sorted from blood, sampled in a trial of the OX40 agonist ivuxolimab. Receptor source: an adult with an advanced solid tumor such as melanoma, head and neck, liver or kidney cancer. Both conserved end residues are part of each CDR3. The D gene is left open where the match is weak.

cdr3_length: 11
d_call: -
v_call: TRBV11-1
cdr3_aa: CASSHAVEQYF

cdr3_length: 13
d_call: -
v_call: TRBV6-1
cdr3_aa: CASSGQGNGELFF

cdr3_length: 15
d_call: -
v_call: TRBV5-4
cdr3_aa: CASSLGRQNTGELFF

cdr3_length: 15
d_call: -
v_call: TRBV18
cdr3_aa: CASSPPLALNTEAFF

cdr3_length: 13
d_call: -
v_call: TRBV7-9
cdr3_aa: CASSFRDNYGYTF

cdr3_length: 13
d_call: -
v_call: TRBV7-2
cdr3_aa: CASSLRSLYEQYF

cdr3_length: 16
d_call: -
v_call: TRBV15
cdr3_aa: CATSRDLSTTAYEQYF

cdr3_length: 13
d_call: TRBD1
v_call: TRBV29-1
cdr3_aa: CSVGGDRGLVAFF

cdr3_length: 15
d_call: TRBD1
v_call: TRBV19
cdr3_aa: CASSLYRDSREKLFF

cdr3_length: 13
d_call: TRBD1
v_call: TRBV6-6
cdr3_aa: CATRSGTGDGYTF

cdr3_length: 16
d_call: -
v_call: TRBV10-2
cdr3_aa: CASSDLDSLAKNIQYF

cdr3_length: 15
d_call: -
v_call: TRBV7-9
cdr3_aa: CASSLAGHANYGYTF

cdr3_length: 14
d_call: -
v_call: TRBV6-6
cdr3_aa: CASSYSMNGNEQFF